One sample yielded the 21 T cell receptor beta chains listed below, sequenced in a study of OX40 agonist ivuxolimab in advanced cancers. Using immunoSEQ multiplex PCR, the repertoire was profiled, and TCRdb retains in-frame clones only, with some absent. The repertoire holds 50,000 to 55,000 clones, with 81% as singletons. This specimen was CD4+ or CD8+ T cells sorted from blood, taken in a trial of the OX40 agonist ivuxolimab. These receptors all stem from an adult with an advanced solid tumor such as melanoma, head and neck, liver or kidney cancer.

The rearrangement joins TRBV19 to TRBJ2-2; 9 bases align to TRBD1. Unmatched junction bases numbered 5, after V lost 6 bases and J lost 6 bases. The V gene's germline CDR1 is LNHDA and CDR2 SQIVND (reference sequence). The CDR3 spans 14 residues. The CDR3 sequence: CASSTDRGAGELFF. CDR3 DNA sequence: TGTGCCAGTAGCACTGACAGGGGGGCCGGGGAGCTGTTTTTT.

The chain links TRBV7-2 to TRBJ2-3; either TRBD1 or TRBD2 may supply D (5 bases each). The CDR3 consists of 15 residues. Germline CDR1 SGHTA, CDR2 FQGNSA. The ends were cut back, 2 bases at V and 4 bases at J, with 13 bases in the middle. The CDR3 coding sequence is TGTGCCAGCAGCTTACTGGGTTGGGGGTCAGATACGCAGTATTTT. This translates into CASSLLGWGSDTQYF.

This clone was picked up one time. The chain combines TRBV2 with TRBJ2-3; 13 bases align to TRBD2. The CDR3 has 17 amino acids. The germline CDR1 and CDR2 sequences are SNHLY and FYNNEI. The V and J ends lost 5 bases and 8 bases, in that order; junction bases with no gene match: 13. The CDR3 DNA sequence: TGTGCCAGCAGTCCTTTACCGGGACTAGCGGGGACCTCTACGCAGTATTTT. Its translation: CASSPLPGLAGTSTQYF.

The chain recombines TRBV6-6 with TRBJ1-1; D not certain. Trimming stripped 6 bases from V and 1 base from J, with 9 bases between. This CDR3 is built from 13 residues. Germline CDR1 MNHNY, CDR2 SVGAGI (reference sequence). The CDR3 here is CASRPRENTEAFF. CDR3 nucleotides: TGTGCCAGCAGGCCCCGGGAGAACACTGAAGCTTTCTTT.

The rearrangement joins TRBV28 to TRBJ2-5, with 15 bases that match TRBD2. CDR1 is MDHEN and CDR2 is SYDVKM in the germline V gene. The CDR3 runs 16 residues. The V and J ends lost 4 bases and 4 bases, in that order; junction bases with no gene match: 4. The CDR3 sequence is CASSSGLAGGRETQYF. The CDR3 nucleotides are TGTGCCAGCAGTTCGGGACTAGCGGGGGGCCGAGAGACCCAGTACTTC.

This clone was recorded once. The chain links TRBV5-1 to TRBJ2-5; D perhaps matches TRBD1 (6 bases). The V gene lost 0 bases and the J gene lost 5 bases, with 14 bases spanning the gap. Germline-derived CDR1 and CDR2 are SGHRS and YFSETQ. This CDR3 is 15 amino acids long. CDR3 in amino acids: CASSLASQGKETQYF. In DNA, the CDR3 is TGCGCCAGCAGCTTGGCCTCTCAGGGGAAGGAGACCCAGTACTTC. Full variable domain (outside the CDR3, taken from reference TRBV5-1 and TRBJ2-5): KAGVTQTPRYLIKTRGQQVTLSCSPISGHRSVSWYQQTPGQGLQFLFEYFSETQRNKGNFPGRFSGRQFSNSRSEMNVSTLELGDSALYLCASSLASQGKETQYFGPGTRLLVL.

This chain connects TRBV19 to TRBJ1-4; D gene uncertain. The germline V gene has CDR1 LNHDA and CDR2 SQIVND (reference sequence). V lost 7 bases to trimming and J lost 8 bases, with 23 bases between them. CDR3 length: 16 amino acids. The CDR3 sequence: CASTPDSSAGSEKLFF. CDR3 sequence (DNA): TGTGCCAGTACTCCTGATTCTTCGGCGGGGAGCGAAAAACTGTTTTTT. The variable domain in full, with the rest retrieved from reference TRBV19 and TRBJ1-4, is DGGITQSPKYLFRKEGQNVTLSCEQNLNHDAMYWYRQDPGQGLRLIYYSQIVNDFQKGDIAEGYSVSREKKESFPLTVTSAQKNPTAFYLCASTPDSSAGSEKLFFGSGTQLSVL.

The chain joins TRBV7-9 to TRBJ2-1, with D tentatively TRBD1 (6 bases). The CDR3 contains 14 residues. Trimming removed 3 bases at V and 4 bases at J, with 10 bases between. Germline values: CDR1 SEHNR, CDR2 FQNEAQ (reference sequence). The CDR3 protein is CASSFQDSYNEQFF. The CDR3 nucleotides read TGTGCCAGCAGCTTCCAGGACAGTTACAATGAGCAGTTCTTC. Based on the CDR3 plus reference TRBV7-9 and TRBJ2-1, the full variable domain is DTGVSQNPRHKITKRGQNVTFRCDPISEHNRLYWYRQTLGQGPEFLTYFQNEAQLEKSRLLSDRFSAERPKGSFSTLEIQRTEQGDSAMYLCASSFQDSYNEQFFGPGTRLTVL.

The chain employs TRBV6-1 and TRBJ1-2; D unresolved. CDR1 is MNHNS and CDR2 is SASEGT in the germline V gene. The CDR3 spans 12 residues. V was pared by 4 bases and J by 10 bases, with 13 bases between. CDR3 nucleotides: TGTGCCAGCAGTGCCTTGGGCCAGCACTACACCTTC. Its translation is CASSALGQHYTF.

The J gene is TRBJ1-5, the V gene TRBV6-9; D uncertain. The V end lost 7 bases, the J end lost 3 bases, and 22 bases lay between the germline ends. The CDR3 consists of 17 residues. Germline-derived CDR1 and CDR2 are MNHGY and SVAAGI. The CDR3 nucleotides read TGTGCCAGCAACTACCCTCTCTCGGGATGGGACAATCAGCCCCAGCATTTT. This encodes CASNYPLSGWDNQPQHF.

The chain carries TRBV6-5 and TRBJ1-1, with D maybe TRBD1 (6 bases). Trimming stripped 6 bases from V and 4 bases from J, with 15 bases between. The CDR3 is 14 residues long. In germline, CDR1 is MNHEY, CDR2 SVGAGI. Here the CDR3 DNA reads TGTGCCAGCAGAGGGGTTGGGACAATCACTGAAGCTTTCTTT. Translation gives CASRGVGTITEAFF.

The chain couples TRBV6-4 to TRBJ2-1; 12 bases line up with TRBD2. This CDR3 contains 14 residues. The germline V gene has CDR1 MRHNA and CDR2 SNTAGT. With 6 bases clipped from V and 8 bases from J, the junction kept 5 bases outside the gene matches. The CDR3 bases are TGTGCCAGCAGCAGGACTAGCGGGGCCTATGAGCAGTTCTTC. Translated: CASSRTSGAYEQFF.

The rearrangement links TRBV7-2 to TRBJ2-5; D is perhaps TRBD1 or TRBD2 (5 bases each). TRBJ2-7 matches the DNA end more closely, so the J call is doubtful. This CDR3 spans 13 amino acids. From germline, CDR1 is SGHTA and CDR2 FQGNSA. This chain's CDR3 is CASSPLGPYEQYF. The CDR3 nucleotides read TGTGCCAGCAGCCCCCTGGGACCCTACGAGCAGTACTTC.

This clone was seen only a few times. The J gene is TRBJ2-7, the V gene TRBV7-2; 10 bases are a match to TRBD2. Germline-derived CDR1 and CDR2 are SGHTA and FQGNSA. The junction had 5 bases not matched to a gene; V was cut back by 4 bases and J by 2 bases. This CDR3 spans 15 amino acids. The CDR3 reads CASSWGLARTYEQYF. CDR3 DNA sequence: TGTGCCAGCAGCTGGGGACTAGCGAGGACCTACGAGCAGTACTTC.

The chain recombines TRBV11-3 with TRBJ1-6; D is possibly TRBD1 (5 bases). Trimming removed 5 bases at V and 14 bases at J, with 16 bases between. CDR1 SGHNT and CDR2 YENEEA come from the germline V gene. CDR3 length: 13 amino acids. The CDR3 DNA is TGTGCCAGCAGCGAGCGACAGAGTCCAGCCCTCCACTTT. It specifies CASSERQSPALHF.

Only a few counts were recorded for this clone. This chain connects TRBV11-1 to TRBJ1-1; D is perhaps TRBD1 (5 bases). Germline V gene data show CDR1 as SGHAT and CDR2 as FQDESV (reference sequence). The V end lost 5 bases, the J end lost 0 bases, and 10 bases lay between the germline ends. The CDR3 sequence is 14 residues long. CDR3 residues: CASSRGLLNTEAFF. CDR3 bases: TGTGCCAGCAGCCGGGGACTACTGAACACTGAAGCTTTCTTT.

This clone is judged medium-sized (0.01 to 0.1%). The rearrangement joins TRBV12-5 to TRBJ1-5; TRBD1 matches 7 bases. This CDR3 is built from 16 residues. With 5 bases clipped from V and 7 bases from J, the junction kept 14 bases outside the gene matches. CDR1 is LGHNT, CDR2 FRNRAP, per germline. The CDR3 here is CASGTTTGKDFQPQHF. The CDR3 DNA is TGTGCTAGTGGTACCACGACAGGGAAAGATTTCCAGCCCCAGCATTTT.

The chain uses TRBV7-9 and TRBJ1-3, with a weak D call TRBD1 (5 bases). V lost 6 bases and J 0 bases, leaving 6 bases between the germline ends. CDR3 length equals 13 residues. From germline, CDR1 is SEHNR and CDR2 FQNEAQ (reference sequence). The CDR3 DNA reads as TGTGCCAGCAGGGGGGGCTCTGGAAACACCATATATTTT. It is translated as CASRGGSGNTIYF.

The chain couples TRBV5-1 to TRBJ2-3; 8 bases map to TRBD2. The germline CDR1 and CDR2 sequences are SGHRS and YFSETQ. Trimming cost V 0 bases and J 0 bases; bases outside gene matches: 6. The CDR3 extends over 17 amino acids. For the CDR3, the DNA is TGCGCCAGCAGCTTGGCCCCGGCGGGGGGTAGCACAGATACGCAGTATTTT. Translating gives CASSLAPAGGSTDTQYF.

The chain uses TRBV7-9 and TRBJ2-7; D is tentatively TRBD1 or TRBD2 (5 bases each). CDR1 is SEHNR and CDR2 is FQNEAQ in the germline V gene (reference sequence). V lost 1 base, J lost 5 bases, and 15 bases lay in between. The CDR3 is 15 amino acids. The CDR3 here is CASSLGGTVTHEQYF. CDR3 DNA sequence: TGTGCCAGCAGCTTAGGGGGGACGGTTACCCACGAGCAGTACTTC.

This clone has only a few counts. The sample contains more than one DNA sequence encoding this CDR3. The chain links TRBV5-4 to TRBJ1-1; D is unclear. CDR1 is SGHNT and CDR2 is YYREEE in the germline V gene (reference sequence). V lost 4 bases, J lost 3 bases, and 13 bases lay in between. This CDR3 contains 14 residues. The CDR3, as DNA: TGTGCCAGCAGCCTTTCTAGGCGGGACACTGAAGCTTTCTTT. Translation gives CASSLSRRDTEAFF. Filled out from reference TRBV5-4 and TRBJ1-1, the complete variable domain reads ETGVTQSPTHLIKTRGQQVTLRCSSQSGHNTVSWYQQALGQGPQFIFQYYREEENGRGNFPPRFSGLQFPNYSSELNVNALELDDSALYLCASSLSRRDTEAFFGQGTRLTVV.